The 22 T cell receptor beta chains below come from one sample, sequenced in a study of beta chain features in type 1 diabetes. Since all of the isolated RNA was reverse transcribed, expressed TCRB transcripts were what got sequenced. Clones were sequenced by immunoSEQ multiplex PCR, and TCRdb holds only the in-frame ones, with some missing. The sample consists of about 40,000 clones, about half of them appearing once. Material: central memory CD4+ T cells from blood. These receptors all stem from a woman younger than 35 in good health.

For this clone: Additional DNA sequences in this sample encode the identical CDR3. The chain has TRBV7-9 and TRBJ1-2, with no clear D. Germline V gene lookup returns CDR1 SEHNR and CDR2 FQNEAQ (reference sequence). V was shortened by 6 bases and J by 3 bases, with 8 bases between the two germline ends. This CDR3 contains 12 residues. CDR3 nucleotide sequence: TGTGCCAGCAGTGCGGAGGACTATGGCTACACCTTC. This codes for CASSAEDYGYTF. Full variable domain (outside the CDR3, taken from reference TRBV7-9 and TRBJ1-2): DTGVSQNPRHKITKRGQNVTFRCDPISEHNRLYWYRQTLGQGPEFLTYFQNEAQLEKSRLLSDRFSAERPKGSFSTLEIQRTEQGDSAMYLCASSAEDYGYTFGSGTRLTVV.

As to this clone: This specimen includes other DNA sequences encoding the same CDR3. This chain's CDR3 is CASSPGLAGSTDTQYF. DNA for the CDR3: TGCGCCAGCAGCCCGGGACTAGCGGGAAGCACAGATACGCAGTATTTT. The J gene is TRBJ2-3, the V gene TRBV5-1; the match to TRBD2 covers 13 bases. Germline CDR1 reads SGHRS; CDR2 reads YFSETQ. This CDR3 contains 16 residues. V lost 4 bases, J lost 0 bases, and 2 bases stayed unmatched. The whole variable domain, remainder taken from reference TRBV5-1 and TRBJ2-3, is KAGVTQTPRYLIKTRGQQVTLSCSPISGHRSVSWYQQTPGQGLQFLFEYFSETQRNKGNFPGRFSGRQFSNSRSEMNVSTLELGDSALYLCASSPGLAGSTDTQYFGPGTRLTVL.

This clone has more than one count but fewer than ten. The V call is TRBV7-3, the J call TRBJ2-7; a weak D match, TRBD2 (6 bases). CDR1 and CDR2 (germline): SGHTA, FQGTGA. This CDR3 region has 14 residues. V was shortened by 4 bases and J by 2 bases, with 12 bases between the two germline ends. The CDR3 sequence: CASSYMEGPYEQYF. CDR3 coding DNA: TGTGCCAGCAGCTACATGGAGGGACCCTACGAGCAGTACTTC.

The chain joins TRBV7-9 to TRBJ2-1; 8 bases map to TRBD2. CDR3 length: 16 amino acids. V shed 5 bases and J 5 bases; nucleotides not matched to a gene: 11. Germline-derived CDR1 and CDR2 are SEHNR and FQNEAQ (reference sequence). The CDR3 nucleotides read TGTGCCAGCAGCCCATTCGGGCGAGCGGGAGACAATGAGCAGTTCTTC. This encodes CASSPFGRAGDNEQFF.

Here the CDR3 DNA reads TGTGCCAGCCAGCAACTAGCGTCGAACACCGGGGAGCTGTTTTTT. This encodes CASQQLASNTGELFF. V and J are TRBV6-1 and TRBJ2-2, with TRBD2 matching over 7 bases. The CDR3 totals 15 residues. V lost 8 bases and J lost 0; bases outside the gene matches: 6. Per the germline V gene, CDR1 is MNHNS and CDR2 is SASEGT.

For the CDR3, the DNA is TGTGCCAGCAGACCCCCGGGAGCGGCGGGCTACGAGCAGTACTTC. Translated, it gives CASRPPGAAGYEQYF. The rearrangement links TRBV28 to TRBJ2-7, with D possibly TRBD2 on 6 matching bases. The CDR3 runs 15 residues. Deletions cut 6 bases from V and 3 bases from J, with 18 bases between. From germline, CDR1 is MDHEN and CDR2 SYDVKM.

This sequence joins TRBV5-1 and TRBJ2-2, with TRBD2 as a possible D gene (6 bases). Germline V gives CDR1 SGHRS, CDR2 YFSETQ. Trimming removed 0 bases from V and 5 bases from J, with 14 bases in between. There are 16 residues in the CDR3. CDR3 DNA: TGCGCCAGCAGCTTGGTAATAGCGGATTCAACCGGGGAGCTGTTTTTT. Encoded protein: CASSLVIADSTGELFF. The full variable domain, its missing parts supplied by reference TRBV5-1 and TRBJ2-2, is KAGVTQTPRYLIKTRGQQVTLSCSPISGHRSVSWYQQTPGQGLQFLFEYFSETQRNKGNFPGRFSGRQFSNSRSEMNVSTLELGDSALYLCASSLVIADSTGELFFGEGSRLTVL.

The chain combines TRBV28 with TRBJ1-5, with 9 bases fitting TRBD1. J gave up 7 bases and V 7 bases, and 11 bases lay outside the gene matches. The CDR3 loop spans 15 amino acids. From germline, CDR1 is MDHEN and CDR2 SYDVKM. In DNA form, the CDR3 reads TGTGCCAGCAAATCCTGGGGGACAGGGAACCAGCCCCAGCATTTT. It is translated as CASKSWGTGNQPQHF.

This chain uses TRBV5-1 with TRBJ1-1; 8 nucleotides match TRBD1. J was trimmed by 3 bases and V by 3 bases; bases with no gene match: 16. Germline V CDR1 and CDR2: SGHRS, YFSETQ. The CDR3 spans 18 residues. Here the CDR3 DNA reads TGCGCCAGCAGCTGGAGTTTGAGGGACAGGCCGAGCGACACTGAAGCTTTCTTT. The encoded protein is CASSWSLRDRPSDTEAFF. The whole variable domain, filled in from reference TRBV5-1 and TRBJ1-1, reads KAGVTQTPRYLIKTRGQQVTLSCSPISGHRSVSWYQQTPGQGLQFLFEYFSETQRNKGNFPGRFSGRQFSNSRSEMNVSTLELGDSALYLCASSWSLRDRPSDTEAFFGQGTRLTVV.

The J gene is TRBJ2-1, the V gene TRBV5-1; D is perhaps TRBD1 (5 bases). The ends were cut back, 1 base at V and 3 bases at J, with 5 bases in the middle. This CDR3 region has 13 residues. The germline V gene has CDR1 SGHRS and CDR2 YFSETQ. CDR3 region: CASSLQGYNEQFF. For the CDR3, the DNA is TGCGCCAGCAGCTTGCAGGGCTACAATGAGCAGTTCTTC.

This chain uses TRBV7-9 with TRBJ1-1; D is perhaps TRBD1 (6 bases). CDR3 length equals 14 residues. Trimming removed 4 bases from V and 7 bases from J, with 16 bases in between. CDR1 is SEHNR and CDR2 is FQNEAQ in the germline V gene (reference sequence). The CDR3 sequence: CASSSNTGLNEAFF. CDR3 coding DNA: TGTGCCAGCAGCTCGAATACAGGGCTGAATGAAGCTTTCTTT. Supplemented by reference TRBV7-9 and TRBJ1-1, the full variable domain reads DTGVSQNPRHKITKRGQNVTFRCDPISEHNRLYWYRQTLGQGPEFLTYFQNEAQLEKSRLLSDRFSAERPKGSFSTLEIQRTEQGDSAMYLCASSSNTGLNEAFFGQGTRLTVV.

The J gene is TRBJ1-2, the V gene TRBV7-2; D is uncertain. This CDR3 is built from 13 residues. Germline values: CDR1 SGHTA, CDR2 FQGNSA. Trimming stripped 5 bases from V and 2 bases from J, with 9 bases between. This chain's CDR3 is CASSPVGNYGYTF. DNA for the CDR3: TGTGCCAGCAGCCCCGTCGGGAACTATGGCTACACCTTC.

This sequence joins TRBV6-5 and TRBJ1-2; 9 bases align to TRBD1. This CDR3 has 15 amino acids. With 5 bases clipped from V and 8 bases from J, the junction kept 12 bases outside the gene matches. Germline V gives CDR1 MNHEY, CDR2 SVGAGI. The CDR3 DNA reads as TGTGCCAGCAGTACCCATCCACAGGGGGCATACGGCTACACCTTC. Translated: CASSTHPQGAYGYTF.

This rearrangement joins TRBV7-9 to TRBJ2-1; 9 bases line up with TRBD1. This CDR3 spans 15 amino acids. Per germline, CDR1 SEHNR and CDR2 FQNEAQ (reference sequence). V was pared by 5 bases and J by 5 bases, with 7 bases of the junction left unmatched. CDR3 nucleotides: TGTGCCAGCAGCCCTACAGGGGGCCGGAACAATGAGCAGTTCTTC. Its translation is CASSPTGGRNNEQFF.

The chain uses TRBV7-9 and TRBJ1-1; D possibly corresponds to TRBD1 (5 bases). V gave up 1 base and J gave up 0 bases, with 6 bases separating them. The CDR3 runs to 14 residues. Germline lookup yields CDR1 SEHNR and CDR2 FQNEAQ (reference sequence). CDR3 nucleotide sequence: TGTGCCAGCAGCTTAGGACAGATGAACACTGAAGCTTTCTTT. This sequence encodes CASSLGQMNTEAFF. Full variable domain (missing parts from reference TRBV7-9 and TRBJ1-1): DTGVSQNPRHKITKRGQNVTFRCDPISEHNRLYWYRQTLGQGPEFLTYFQNEAQLEKSRLLSDRFSAERPKGSFSTLEIQRTEQGDSAMYLCASSLGQMNTEAFFGQGTRLTVV.

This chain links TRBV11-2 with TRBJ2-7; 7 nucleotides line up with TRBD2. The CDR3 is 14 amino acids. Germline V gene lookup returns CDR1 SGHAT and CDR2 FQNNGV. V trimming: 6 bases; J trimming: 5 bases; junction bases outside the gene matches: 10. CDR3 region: CASSLGGGVDEQYF. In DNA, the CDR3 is TGTGCCAGCAGTCTCGGGGGAGGGGTCGACGAGCAGTACTTC.

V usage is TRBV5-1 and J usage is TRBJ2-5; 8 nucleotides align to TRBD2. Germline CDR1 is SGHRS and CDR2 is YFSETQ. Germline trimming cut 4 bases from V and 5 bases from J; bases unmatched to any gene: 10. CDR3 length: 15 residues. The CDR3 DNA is TGCGCCAGCAGCCTTCTGGGTAGCGGGGTTGAGACCCAGTACTTC. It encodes CASSLLGSGVETQYF.

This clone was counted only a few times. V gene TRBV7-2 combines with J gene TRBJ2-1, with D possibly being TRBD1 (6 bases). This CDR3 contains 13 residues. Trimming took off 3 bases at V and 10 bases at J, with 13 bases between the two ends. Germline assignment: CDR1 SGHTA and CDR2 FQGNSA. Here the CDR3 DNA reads TGTGCCAGCAGCTTTTCCGGGACATTAGAGCAGTTCTTC. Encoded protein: CASSFSGTLEQFF.

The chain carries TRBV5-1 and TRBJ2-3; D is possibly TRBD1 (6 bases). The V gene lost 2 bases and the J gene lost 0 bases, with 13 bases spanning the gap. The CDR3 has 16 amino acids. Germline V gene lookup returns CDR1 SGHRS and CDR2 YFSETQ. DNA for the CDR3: TGCGCCAGCAGCTTTTCCGGGACACCTAGCACAGATACGCAGTATTTT. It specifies CASSFSGTPSTDTQYF.

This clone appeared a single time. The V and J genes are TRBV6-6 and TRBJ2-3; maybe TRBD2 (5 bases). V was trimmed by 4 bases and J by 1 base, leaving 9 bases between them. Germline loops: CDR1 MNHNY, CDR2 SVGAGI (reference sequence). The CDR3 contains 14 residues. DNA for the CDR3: TGTGCCAGCAGTTTCGGGGTCCGCACAGATACGCAGTATTTT. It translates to CASSFGVRTDTQYF.

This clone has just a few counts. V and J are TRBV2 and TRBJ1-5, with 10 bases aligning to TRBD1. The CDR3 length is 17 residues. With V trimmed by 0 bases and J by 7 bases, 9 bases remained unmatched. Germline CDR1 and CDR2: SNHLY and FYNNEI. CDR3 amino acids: CASSEAVTGGRGQPQHF. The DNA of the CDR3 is TGTGCCAGCAGTGAAGCAGTGACAGGGGGCAGGGGCCAGCCCCAGCATTTT.

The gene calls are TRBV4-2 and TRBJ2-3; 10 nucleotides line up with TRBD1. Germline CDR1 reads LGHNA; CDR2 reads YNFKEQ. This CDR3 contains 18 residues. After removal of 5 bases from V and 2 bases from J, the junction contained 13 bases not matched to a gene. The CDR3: CASSGRSGQGISTDTQYF. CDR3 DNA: TGTGCCAGCAGCGGACGCTCGGGACAGGGGATTTCCACAGATACGCAGTATTTT.